The clone carrying this T cell receptor (beta chain) was detected a few times. The antigen is unknown. This CDR3 region has 16 residues. In germline, CDR1 is LNHNV, CDR2 YYDKDF (reference sequence). V was clipped by 5 bases and J by 4 bases; unmatched bases: 10. These data belong to a study of T cells in narcolepsy. Sequencing used immunoSEQ multiplex PCR; TCRdb keeps in-frame clones, though not all of them. The table includes about 32,000 clones, 70% to 80% detected once. General study results and limits: Autoreactive clone sequences were missing from some blood memory CD4+ repertoires. HCRT-specific and TRIB2-specific autoreactive clonotypes appeared among same-patient CSF and blood CD4+ clonotypes. Reportedly, autoreactive clonotypes were serially detected in patients' blood but not controls'.

Sequenced sample: CD45RA- memory CD4+ T cells from PBMCs. This receptor was taken from a human donor with narcolepsy. The V and J genes are TRBV15 and TRBJ1-4, with 7 bases lining up with TRBD1. CDR3: CATSPDRAGSNEKLFF. CDR3 in DNA: TGTGCCACCAGCCCTGACAGGGCGGGTAGTAATGAAAAACTGTTTTTT.